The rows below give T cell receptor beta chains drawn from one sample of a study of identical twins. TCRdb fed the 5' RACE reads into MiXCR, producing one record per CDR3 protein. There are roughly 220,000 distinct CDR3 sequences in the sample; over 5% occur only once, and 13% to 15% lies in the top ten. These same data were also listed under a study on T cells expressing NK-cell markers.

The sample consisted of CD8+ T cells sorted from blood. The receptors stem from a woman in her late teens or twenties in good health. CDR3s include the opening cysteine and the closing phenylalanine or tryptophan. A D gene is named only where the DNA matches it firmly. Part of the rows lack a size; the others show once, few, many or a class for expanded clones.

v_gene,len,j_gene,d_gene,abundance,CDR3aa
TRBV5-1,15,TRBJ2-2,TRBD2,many,CASSWTSGRTGELFF
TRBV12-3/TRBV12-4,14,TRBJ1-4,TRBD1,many,CASSLTGPNEKLFF
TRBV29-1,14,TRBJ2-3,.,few,CSVDTAGLRDTQYF
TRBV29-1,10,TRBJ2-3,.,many,CSVEGNTQYF
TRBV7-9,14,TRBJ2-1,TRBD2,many,CASSAGLAGVEQFF
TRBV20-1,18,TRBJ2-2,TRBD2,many,CSARDPTSGGVDTGELFF
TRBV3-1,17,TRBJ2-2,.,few,CASSQGLDNEVTGELFF
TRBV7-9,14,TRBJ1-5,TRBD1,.,CAVGTGTLYQPQHF
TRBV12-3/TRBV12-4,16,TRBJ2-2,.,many,CASSLALTGNTGELFF
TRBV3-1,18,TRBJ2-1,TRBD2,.,CASSQGLAGGVSYNEQFF
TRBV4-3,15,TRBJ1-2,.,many,CASSQDGSYLGGYTF
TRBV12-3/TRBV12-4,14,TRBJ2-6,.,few,CASIRESGANVLTF
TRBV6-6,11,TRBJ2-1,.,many,CASSYSGEQFF
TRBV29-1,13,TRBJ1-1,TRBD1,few,CSVLTGENTEAFF
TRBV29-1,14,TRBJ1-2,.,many,CSVDVVTVSHGYTF
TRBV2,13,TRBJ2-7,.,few,CASSETETYEQYF
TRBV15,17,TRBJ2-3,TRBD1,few,CATSGDDVGQDTDTQYF
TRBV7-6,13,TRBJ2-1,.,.,CASSLGLNNQQFF
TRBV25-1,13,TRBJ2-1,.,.,CASTIGTSNEQFF
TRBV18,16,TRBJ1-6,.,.,CASSRDGSSYNSPLHF
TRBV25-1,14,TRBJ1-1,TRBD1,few,CASSESGGGTEAFF
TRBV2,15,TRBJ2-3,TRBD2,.,CASTASSGGTDTEYF
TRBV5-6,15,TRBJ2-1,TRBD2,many,CASSLVGGGNNEQFF
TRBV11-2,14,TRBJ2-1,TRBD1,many,CASSLEDRVDEQFF
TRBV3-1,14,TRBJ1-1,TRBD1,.,CASRDSGGSAEAFF
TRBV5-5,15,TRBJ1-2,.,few,CASSLGLTPVYGYTF
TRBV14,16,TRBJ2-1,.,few,CASSQDLVGGGAEQFF
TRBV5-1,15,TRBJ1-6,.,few,CASSLDRGGGSPLHF
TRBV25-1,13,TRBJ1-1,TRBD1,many,CASQSTGSTEAFF
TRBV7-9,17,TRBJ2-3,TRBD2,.,CATPGLAGVFSTDTQYF
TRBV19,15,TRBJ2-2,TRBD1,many,CASTPPGGDTGELFF
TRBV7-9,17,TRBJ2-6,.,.,CASSFSELLSGANVLTF
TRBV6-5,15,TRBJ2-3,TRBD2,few,CASSLRLAGPDTQYF
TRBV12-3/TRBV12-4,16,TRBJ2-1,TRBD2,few,CASSSSLAGTYNEQFF
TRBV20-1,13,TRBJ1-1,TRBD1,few,CSARGTGTTEAFF
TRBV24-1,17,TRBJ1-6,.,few,CATISVRFGENNSPLHF
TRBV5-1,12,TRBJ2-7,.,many,CASLGPQAEQYF
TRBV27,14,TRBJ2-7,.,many,CASSFTGESYEQYF
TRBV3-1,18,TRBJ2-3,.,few,CASSQVSGGSRFTDTQYF